Detailed here is one TCR beta chain. Its antigen remains unknown. TCRdb's table, derived via immunoSEQ multiplex PCR, lists solely in-frame clones and lacks some. The table lists 180,000 or so clones, around 88% of them singletons. Germline V gene data show CDR1 as MNHEY and CDR2 as SVGEGT. The length of the CDR3 is 13 residues. Trimming took 4 bases from V and 5 from J, leaving 9 bases between them. This entry is derived from a study of Ad26.COV2.S vaccination and SARS-CoV-2 variants. General study findings and limits: Participants in the vaccine arm had higher spike-specific TCR breadth; placebo recipients had lower. Researchers cautioned that TCR breadth and depth analyses may have underestimated total T cell responses. The authors reported substantial breadth in spike-specific CD8+ and CD4+ T cell responses after vaccination.

The material sequenced was peripheral blood, taken after recovery from COVID-19. The sequence was obtained from a human donor who had recovered from COVID-19. The gene calls are TRBV6-2 or TRBV6-3 and TRBJ1-5; maybe TRBD1 (6 bases). The CDR3 spells CASSSRGDQPQHF. The CDR3 coding sequence is TGTGCCAGCAGTTCTAGGGGGGATCAGCCCCAGCATTTT.